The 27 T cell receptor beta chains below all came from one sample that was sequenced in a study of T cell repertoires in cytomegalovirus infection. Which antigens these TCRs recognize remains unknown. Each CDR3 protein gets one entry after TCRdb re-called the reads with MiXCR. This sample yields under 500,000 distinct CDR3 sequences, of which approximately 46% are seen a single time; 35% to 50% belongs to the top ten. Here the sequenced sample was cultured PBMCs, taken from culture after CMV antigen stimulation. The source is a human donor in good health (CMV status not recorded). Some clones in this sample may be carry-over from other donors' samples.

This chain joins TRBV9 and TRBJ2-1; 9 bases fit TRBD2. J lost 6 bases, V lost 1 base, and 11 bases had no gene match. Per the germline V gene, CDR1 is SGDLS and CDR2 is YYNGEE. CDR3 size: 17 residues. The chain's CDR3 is CASSVFRSSGRGNEQFF. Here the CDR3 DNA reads TGTGCCAGCAGCGTATTCCGTAGTAGCGGGAGAGGCAATGAGCAGTTCTTC.

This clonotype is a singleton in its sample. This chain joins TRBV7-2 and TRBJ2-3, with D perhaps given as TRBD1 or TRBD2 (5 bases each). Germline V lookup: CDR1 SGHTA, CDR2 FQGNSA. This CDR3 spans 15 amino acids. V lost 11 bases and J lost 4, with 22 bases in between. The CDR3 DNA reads TGTGCCCAGCAGCCTGAGGGGTCCGCATCAGATACGCAGTATTTT. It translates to CAQQPEGSASDTQYF. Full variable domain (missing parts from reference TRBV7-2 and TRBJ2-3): GAGVSQSPSNKVTEKGKDVELRCDPISGHTALYWYRQSLGQGLEFLIYFQGNSAPDKSGLPSDRFSAERTGGSVSTLTIQRTQQEDSAVYLCAQQPEGSASDTQYFGPGTRLTVL.

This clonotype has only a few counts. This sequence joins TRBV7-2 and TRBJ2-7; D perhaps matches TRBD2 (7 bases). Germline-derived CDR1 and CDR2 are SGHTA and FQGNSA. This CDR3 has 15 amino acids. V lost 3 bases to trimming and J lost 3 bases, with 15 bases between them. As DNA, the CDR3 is TGTGCCAGCAGCTTGGAGGGGGGGAGGGACTACGAGCAGTACTTC. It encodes CASSLEGGRDYEQYF.

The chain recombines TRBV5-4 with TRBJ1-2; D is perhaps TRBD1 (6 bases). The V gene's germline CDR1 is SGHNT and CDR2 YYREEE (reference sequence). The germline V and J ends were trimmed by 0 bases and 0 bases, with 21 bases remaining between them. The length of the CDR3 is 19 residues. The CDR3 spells CASSLGQENLNSANYGYTF. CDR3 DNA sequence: TGTGCCAGCAGCTTGGGACAGGAAAACCTAAACTCAGCTAACTATGGCTACACCTTC.

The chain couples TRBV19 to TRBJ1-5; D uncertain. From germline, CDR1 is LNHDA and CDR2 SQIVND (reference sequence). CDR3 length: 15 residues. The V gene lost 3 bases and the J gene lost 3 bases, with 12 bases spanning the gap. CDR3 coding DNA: TGTGCCAGTAGTATGCGGCAGCTGCACAATCAGCCCCAGCATTTT. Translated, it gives CASSMRQLHNQPQHF.

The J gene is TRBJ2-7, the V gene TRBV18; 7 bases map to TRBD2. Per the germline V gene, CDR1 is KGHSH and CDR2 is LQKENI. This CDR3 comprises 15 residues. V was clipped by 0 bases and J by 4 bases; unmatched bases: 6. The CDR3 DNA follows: TGTGCCAGCTCACCACCTTCGGGAGGCCAGTACGAGCAGTACTTC. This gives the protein CASSPPSGGQYEQYF.

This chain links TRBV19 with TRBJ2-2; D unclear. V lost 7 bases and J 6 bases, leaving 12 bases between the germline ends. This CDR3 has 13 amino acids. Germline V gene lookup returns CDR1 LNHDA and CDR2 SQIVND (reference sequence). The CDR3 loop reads CASTGPSAGELFF. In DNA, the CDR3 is TGTGCCAGTACGGGCCCATCGGCCGGGGAGCTGTTTTTT.

CDR3 DNA sequence: TGTGCCAGCAGCTTAGTAGGGACTGGCGAGCAGTACTTC. Its translation: CASSLVGTGEQYF. The rearrangement links TRBV7-3 to TRBJ2-7; a weak D match, TRBD2 (6 bases). The CDR3 length is 13 residues. V lost 2 bases and J lost 6, with 11 bases in between. Germline CDR1 reads SGHTA; CDR2 reads FQGTGA.

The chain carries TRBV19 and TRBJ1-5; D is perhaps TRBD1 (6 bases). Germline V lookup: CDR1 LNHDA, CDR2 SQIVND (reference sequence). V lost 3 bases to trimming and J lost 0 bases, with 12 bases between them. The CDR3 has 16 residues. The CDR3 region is CASSMTGVYSNQPQHF. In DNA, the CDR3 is TGTGCCAGTAGTATGACAGGCGTATATAGCAATCAGCCCCAGCATTTT.

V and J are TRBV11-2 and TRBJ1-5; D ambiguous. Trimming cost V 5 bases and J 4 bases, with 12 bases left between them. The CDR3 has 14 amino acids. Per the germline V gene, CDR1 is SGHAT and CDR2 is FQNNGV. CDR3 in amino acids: CASSALPLNQPQHF. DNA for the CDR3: TGTGCCAGCAGCGCACTTCCCCTTAATCAGCCCCAGCATTTT.

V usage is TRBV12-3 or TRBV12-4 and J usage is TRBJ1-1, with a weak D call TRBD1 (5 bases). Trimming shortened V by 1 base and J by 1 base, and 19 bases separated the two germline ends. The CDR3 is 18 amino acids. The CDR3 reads CASSLGPGAARRNTEAFF. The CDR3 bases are TGTGCCAGCAGTTTAGGGCCTGGGGCAGCCCGACGGAACACTGAAGCTTTCTTT.

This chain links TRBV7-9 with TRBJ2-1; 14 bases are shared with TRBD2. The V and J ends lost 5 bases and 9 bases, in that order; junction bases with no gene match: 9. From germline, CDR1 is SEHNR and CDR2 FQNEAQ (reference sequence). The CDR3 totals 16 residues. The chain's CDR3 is CASSPRLAGGPGEQFF. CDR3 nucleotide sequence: TGTGCCAGCAGCCCACGACTAGCGGGAGGGCCGGGTGAGCAGTTCTTC.

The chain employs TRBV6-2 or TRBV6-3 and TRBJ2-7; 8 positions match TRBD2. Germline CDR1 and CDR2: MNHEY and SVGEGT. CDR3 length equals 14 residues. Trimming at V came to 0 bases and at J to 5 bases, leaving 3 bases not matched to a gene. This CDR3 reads CASSYSGGRNEQYF. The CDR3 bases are TGTGCCAGCAGTTACTCGGGCGGGAGGAACGAGCAGTACTTC.

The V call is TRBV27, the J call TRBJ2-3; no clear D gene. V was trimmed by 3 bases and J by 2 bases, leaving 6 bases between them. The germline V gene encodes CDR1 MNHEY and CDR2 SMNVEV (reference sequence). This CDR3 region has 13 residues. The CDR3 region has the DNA TGTGCCAGCAGTTTGTTCTACACAGATACGCAGTATTTT. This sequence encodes CASSLFYTDTQYF.

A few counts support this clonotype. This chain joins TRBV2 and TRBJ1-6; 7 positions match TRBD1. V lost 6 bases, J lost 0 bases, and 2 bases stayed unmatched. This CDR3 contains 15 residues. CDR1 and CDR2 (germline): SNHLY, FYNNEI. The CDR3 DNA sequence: TGTGCCAGCAGGACAGGGAGCTCCTATAATTCACCCCTCCACTTT. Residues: CASRTGSSYNSPLHF.

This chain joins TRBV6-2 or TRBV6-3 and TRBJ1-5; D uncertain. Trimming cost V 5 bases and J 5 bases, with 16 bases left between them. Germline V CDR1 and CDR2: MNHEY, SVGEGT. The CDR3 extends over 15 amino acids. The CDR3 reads CASSVRSGADQPQHF. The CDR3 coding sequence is TGTGCCAGCAGTGTGCGGTCAGGAGCCGATCAGCCCCAGCATTTT.

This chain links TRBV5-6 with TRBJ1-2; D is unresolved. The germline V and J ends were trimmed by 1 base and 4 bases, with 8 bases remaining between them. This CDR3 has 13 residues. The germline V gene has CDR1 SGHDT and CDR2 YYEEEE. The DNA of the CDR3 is TGTGCCAGCAGCTTGCTGGGCGGCTATGGCTACACCTTC. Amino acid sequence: CASSLLGGYGYTF.

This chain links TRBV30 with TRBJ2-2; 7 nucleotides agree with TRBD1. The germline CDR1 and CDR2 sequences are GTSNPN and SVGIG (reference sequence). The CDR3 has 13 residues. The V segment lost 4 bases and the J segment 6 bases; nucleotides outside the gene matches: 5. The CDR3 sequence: CAWTQGFSGELFF. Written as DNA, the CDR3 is TGTGCCTGGACACAGGGGTTTTCCGGGGAGCTGTTTTTT. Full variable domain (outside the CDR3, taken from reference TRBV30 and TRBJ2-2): SQTIHQWPATLVQPVGSPLSLECTVEGTSNPNLYWYRQAAGRGLQLLFYSVGIGQISSEVPQNLSASRPQDRQFILSSKKLLLSDSGFYLCAWTQGFSGELFFGEGSRLTVL.

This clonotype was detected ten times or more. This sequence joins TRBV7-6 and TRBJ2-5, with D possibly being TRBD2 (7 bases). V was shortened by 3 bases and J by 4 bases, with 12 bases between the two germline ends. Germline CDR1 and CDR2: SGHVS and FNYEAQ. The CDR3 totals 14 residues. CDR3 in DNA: TGTGCCAGCAGCTTTGGGGGGGGCGGAGAGACCCAGTACTTC. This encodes CASSFGGGGETQYF.

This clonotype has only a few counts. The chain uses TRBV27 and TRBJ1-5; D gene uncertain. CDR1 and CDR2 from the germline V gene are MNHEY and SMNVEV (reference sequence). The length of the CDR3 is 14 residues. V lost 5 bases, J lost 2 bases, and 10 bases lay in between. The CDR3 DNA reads TGTGCCAGCAGTCCAGCCCGGGGCAATCAGCCCCAGCATTTT. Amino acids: CASSPARGNQPQHF.

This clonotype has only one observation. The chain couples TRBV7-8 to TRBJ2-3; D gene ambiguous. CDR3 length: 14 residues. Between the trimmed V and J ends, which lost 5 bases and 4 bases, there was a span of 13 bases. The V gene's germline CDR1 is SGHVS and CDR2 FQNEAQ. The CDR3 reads CASSRTVGADTQYF. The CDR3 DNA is TGTGCCAGCAGCCGCACAGTTGGCGCAGATACGCAGTATTTT.

The CDR3 coding sequence is TGTGCCAGTAGCTTGGACTTGAACAATGAGCAGTTCTTC. Residues: CASSLDLNNEQFF. V usage is TRBV19 and J usage is TRBJ2-1, with a possible D match to TRBD2 (5 bases). Germline values: CDR1 LNHDA, CDR2 SQIVND (reference sequence). With 6 bases removed from V and 5 bases from J, the gap between germline ends came to 11 bases. This CDR3 is built from 13 residues.

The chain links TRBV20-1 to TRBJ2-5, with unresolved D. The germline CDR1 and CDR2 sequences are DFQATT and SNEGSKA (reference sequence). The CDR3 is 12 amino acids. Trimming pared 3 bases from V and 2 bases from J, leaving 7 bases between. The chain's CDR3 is CSASNVQETQYF. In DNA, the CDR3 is TGCAGTGCTAGTAACGTTCAAGAGACCCAGTACTTC.

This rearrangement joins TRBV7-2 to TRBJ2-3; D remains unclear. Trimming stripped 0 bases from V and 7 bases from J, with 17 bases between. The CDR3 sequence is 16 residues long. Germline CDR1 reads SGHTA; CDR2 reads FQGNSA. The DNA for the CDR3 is TGTGCCAGCAGCTTAGCCCCCGCCTCCCTTTCTAATACGCAGTATTTT. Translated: CASSLAPASLSNTQYF.

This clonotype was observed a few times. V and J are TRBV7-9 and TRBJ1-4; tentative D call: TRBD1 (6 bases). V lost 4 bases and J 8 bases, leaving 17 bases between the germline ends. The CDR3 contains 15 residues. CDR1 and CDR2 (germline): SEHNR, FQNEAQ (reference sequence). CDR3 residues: CASSSRGLSEEKLFF. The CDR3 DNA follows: TGTGCCAGCAGCTCCAGGGGTCTGTCGGAAGAAAAACTGTTTTTT.

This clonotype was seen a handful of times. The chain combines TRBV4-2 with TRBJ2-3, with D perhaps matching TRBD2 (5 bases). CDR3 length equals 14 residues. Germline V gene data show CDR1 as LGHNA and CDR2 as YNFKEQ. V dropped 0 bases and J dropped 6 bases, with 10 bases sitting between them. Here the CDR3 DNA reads TGTGCCAGCAGCCAAGATTCGGTAGCGGATACGCAGTATTTT. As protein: CASSQDSVADTQYF.

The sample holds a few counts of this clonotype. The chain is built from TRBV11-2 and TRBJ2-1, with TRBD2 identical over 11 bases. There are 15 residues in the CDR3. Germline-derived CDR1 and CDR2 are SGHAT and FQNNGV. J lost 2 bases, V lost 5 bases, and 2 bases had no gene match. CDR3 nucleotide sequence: TGTGCCAGCAGCCCACTAGCGGGGGCCTACAATGAGCAGTTCTTC. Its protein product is CASSPLAGAYNEQFF.